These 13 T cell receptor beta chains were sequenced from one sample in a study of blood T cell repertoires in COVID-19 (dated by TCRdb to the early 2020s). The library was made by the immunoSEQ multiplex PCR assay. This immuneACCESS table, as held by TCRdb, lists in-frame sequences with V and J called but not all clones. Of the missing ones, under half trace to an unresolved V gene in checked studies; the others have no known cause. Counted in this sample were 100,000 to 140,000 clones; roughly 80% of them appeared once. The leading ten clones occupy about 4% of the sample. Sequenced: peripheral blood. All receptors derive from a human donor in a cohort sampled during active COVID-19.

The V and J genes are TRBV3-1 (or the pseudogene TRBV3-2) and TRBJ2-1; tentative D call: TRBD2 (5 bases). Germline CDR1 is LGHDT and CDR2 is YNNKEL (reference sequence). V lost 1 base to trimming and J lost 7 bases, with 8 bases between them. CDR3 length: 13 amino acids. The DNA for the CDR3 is TGTGCCAGCAGCCAAGGGAGGATAAATGAGCAGTTCTTC. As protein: CASSQGRINEQFF.

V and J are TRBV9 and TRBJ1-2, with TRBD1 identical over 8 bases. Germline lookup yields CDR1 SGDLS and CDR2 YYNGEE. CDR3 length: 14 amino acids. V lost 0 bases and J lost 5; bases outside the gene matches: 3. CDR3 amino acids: CASSVARTGYGYTF. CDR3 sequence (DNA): TGTGCCAGCAGCGTAGCCCGGACAGGGTATGGCTACACCTTC.

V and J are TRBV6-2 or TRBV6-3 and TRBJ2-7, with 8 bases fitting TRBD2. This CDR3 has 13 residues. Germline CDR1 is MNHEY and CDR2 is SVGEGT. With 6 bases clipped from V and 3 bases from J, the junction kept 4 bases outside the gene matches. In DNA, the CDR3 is TGTGCCAGCAGCTCCGGGACTAGCTACGAGCAGTACGTC. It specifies CASSSGTSYEQYV.

This chain's CDR3 is CASSLAQGFSDEQFF. The CDR3 coding sequence is TGTGCCAGCAGCTTAGCTCAGGGGTTTTCGGATGAGCAGTTCTTC. The chain uses TRBV11-2 and TRBJ2-1, with D possibly matching TRBD1 (6 bases). The V gene's germline CDR1 is SGHAT and CDR2 FQNNGV. The CDR3 runs to 15 residues. Trimming pared 1 base from V and 8 bases from J, leaving 15 bases between.

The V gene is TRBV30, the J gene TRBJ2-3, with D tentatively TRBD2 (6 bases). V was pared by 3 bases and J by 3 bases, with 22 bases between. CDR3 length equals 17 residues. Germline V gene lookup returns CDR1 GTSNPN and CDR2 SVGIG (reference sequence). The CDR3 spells CAWSPTEGVSGTDTQYF. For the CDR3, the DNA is TGTGCCTGGAGCCCAACGGAGGGTGTGTCAGGGACAGATACGCAGTATTTT.

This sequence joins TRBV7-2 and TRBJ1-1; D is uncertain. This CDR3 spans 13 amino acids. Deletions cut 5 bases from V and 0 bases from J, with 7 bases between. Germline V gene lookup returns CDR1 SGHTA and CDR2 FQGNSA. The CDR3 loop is CASSPHLNTEAFF. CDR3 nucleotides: TGTGCCAGCAGCCCGCACTTGAACACTGAAGCTTTCTTT.

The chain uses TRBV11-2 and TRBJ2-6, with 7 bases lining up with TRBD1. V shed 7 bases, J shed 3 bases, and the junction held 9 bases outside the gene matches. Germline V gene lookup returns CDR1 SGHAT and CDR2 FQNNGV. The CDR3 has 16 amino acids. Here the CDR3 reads CASIRQGRGGANVLTF. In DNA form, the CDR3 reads TGTGCCAGCATCAGACAGGGCCGCGGTGGGGCCAACGTCCTGACTTTC.

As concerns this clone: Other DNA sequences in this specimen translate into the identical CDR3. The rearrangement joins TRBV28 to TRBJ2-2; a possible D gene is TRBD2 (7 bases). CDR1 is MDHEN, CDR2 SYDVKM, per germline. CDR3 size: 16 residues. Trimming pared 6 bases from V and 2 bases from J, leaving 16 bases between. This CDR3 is CASRTRGAGNTGELFF. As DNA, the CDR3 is TGTGCCAGCAGGACTCGGGGGGCGGGCAACACCGGGGAGCTGTTTTTT.

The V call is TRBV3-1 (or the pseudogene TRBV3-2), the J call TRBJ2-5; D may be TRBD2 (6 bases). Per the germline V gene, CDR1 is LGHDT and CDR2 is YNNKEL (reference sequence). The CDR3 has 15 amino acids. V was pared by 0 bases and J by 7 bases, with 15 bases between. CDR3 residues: CASSQDAVGGRTQYF. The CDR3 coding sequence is TGTGCCAGCAGCCAAGATGCAGTCGGGGGTAGGACCCAGTACTTC.

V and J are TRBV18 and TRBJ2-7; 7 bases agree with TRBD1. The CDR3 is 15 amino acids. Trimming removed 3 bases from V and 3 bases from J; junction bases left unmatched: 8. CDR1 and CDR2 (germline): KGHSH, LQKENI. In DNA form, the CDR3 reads TGTGCCAGCTCACCCTCGGGACAGAAATACTACGAGCAGTACGTC. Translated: CASSPSGQKYYEQYV.

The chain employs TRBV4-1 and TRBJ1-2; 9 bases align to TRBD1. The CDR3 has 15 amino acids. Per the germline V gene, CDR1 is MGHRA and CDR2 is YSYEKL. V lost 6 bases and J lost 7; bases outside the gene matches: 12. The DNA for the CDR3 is TGCGCCAGCAGTGCTCACCGGGACAGGGATTCTGGCTACACCTTC. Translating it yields CASSAHRDRDSGYTF.

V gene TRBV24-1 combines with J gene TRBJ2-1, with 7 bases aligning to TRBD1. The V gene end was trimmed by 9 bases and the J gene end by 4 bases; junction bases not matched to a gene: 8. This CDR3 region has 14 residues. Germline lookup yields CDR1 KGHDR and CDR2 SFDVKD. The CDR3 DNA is TGTGCCACCTCCGGGACAGAGTCTTACAATGAGCAGTTCTTC. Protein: CATSGTESYNEQFF.

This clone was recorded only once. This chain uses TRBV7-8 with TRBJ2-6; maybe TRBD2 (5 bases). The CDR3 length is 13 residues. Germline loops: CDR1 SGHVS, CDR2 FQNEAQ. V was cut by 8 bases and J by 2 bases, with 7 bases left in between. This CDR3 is CASGSPGANVLTF. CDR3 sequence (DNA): TGTGCCAGCGGGAGTCCTGGGGCCAACGTCCTGACTTTC.